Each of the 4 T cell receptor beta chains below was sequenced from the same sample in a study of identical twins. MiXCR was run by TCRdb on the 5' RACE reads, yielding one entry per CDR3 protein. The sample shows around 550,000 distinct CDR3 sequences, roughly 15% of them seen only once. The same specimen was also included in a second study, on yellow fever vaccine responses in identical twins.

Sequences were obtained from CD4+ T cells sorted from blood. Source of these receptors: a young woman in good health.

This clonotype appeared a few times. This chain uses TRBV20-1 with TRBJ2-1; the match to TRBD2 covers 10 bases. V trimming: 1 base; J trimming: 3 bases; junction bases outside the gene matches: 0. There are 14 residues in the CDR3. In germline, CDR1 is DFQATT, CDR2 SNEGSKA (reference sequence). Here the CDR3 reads CSARASGGYNEQFF. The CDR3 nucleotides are TGCAGTGCTAGAGCTAGCGGGGGCTACAATGAGCAGTTCTTC.

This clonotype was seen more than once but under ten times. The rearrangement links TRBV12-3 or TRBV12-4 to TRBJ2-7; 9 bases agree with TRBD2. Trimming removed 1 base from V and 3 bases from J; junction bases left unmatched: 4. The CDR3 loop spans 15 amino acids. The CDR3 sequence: CASSLGLAVVYEQYF. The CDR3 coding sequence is TGTGCCAGCAGTTTAGGACTAGCGGTAGTCTACGAGCAGTACTTC.

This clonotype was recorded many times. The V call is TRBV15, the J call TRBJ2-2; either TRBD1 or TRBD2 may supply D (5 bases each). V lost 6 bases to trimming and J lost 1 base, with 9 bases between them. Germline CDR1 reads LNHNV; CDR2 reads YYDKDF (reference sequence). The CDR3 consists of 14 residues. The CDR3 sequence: CATRGDVNTGELFF. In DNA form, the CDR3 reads TGTGCCACCAGGGGGGACGTGAACACCGGGGAGCTGTTTTTT.

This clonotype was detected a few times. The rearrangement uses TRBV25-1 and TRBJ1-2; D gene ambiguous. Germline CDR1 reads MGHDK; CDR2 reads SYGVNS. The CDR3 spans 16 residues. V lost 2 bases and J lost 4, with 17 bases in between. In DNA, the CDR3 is TGTGCCAGCAGTGAAAATCACCGGGCAGAGTCCTATGGCTACACCTTC. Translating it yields CASSENHRAESYGYTF.